The 14 T cell receptor beta chains listed next were all sequenced from one sample in a study of T cell responses to AZD1222 COVID-19 vaccine (dated by TCRdb to about 2021). In light of the paper, this sample's time point label describes: about 28 days (+/-7) after the second vaccine dose. According to the study, the label for this sample's treatment or condition signals: meningococcal conjugate vaccine given as trial control. The method behind the library was the immunoSEQ multiplex PCR assay. What TCRdb holds here is the immuneACCESS table cut down to in-frame rearrangements. Part of the clones is not present; checked against another copy, under half of the missing clones reflect an unresolved V gene, and the others are unexplained. Present in this sample are 140,000 to 150,000 clones, about 90% of which were seen just once. Together, the top ten hold 7.5% of the sample. Material: peripheral blood, obtained 28 days after the second dose of the MenACWY control vaccine. All receptors come from an adult who received the MenACWY meningococcal vaccine as a control.

V and J are TRBV18 and TRBJ2-3, with a possible D match to TRBD2 (5 bases). Trimming stripped 3 bases from V and 5 bases from J, with 12 bases between. The CDR3 is 14 amino acids. The germline V gene encodes CDR1 KGHSH and CDR2 LQKENI. CDR3 sequence reads: CASSPGERVDTQYF. The CDR3 coding sequence is TGTGCCAGCTCACCGGGCGAGAGGGTAGATACGCAGTATTTT. Full variable domain (rest looked up from reference TRBV18 and TRBJ2-3): NAGVMQNPRHLVRRRGQEARLRCSPMKGHSHVYWYRQLPEEGLKFMVYLQKENIIDESGMPKERFSAEFPKEGPSILRIQQVVRGDSAAYFCASSPGERVDTQYFGPGTRLTVL.

The chain recombines TRBV5-1 with TRBJ1-1; D gene uncertain. CDR1 is SGHRS and CDR2 is YFSETQ in the germline V gene. The V gene lost 3 bases and the J gene lost 4 bases, with 7 bases spanning the gap. The CDR3 extends over 12 amino acids. CDR3 protein: CASSWGGTEAFF. CDR3 DNA sequence: TGCGCCAGCAGCTGGGGTGGCACTGAAGCTTTCTTT.

This chain connects TRBV19 to TRBJ1-5; TRBD1 matches at 7 bases. The CDR3 is made up of 13 amino acids. With 6 bases clipped from V and 8 bases from J, the junction kept 7 bases outside the gene matches. Per germline, CDR1 LNHDA and CDR2 SQIVND (reference sequence). The CDR3 coding sequence is TGTGCCAGTAGCGGGACAGAGAGGGAGCCCCAGCATTTT. Protein sequence: CASSGTEREPQHF.

The chain couples TRBV28 to TRBJ2-1, with D uncertain. The V gene's germline CDR1 is MDHEN and CDR2 SYDVKM. Between the trimmed V and J ends, which lost 6 bases and 2 bases, there was a span of 5 bases. The CDR3 is 12 residues long. The CDR3 region is CASRTAYNEQFF. DNA of the CDR3: TGTGCCAGCAGGACTGCCTACAATGAGCAGTTCTTC.

CDR3 nucleotide sequence: TGTGCCAGTAGTACTGGGGGCGTGATCTATAATTCACCCCTCCACTTT. It specifies CASSTGGVIYNSPLHF. The chain combines TRBV19 with TRBJ1-6; possibly TRBD1 for D (6 bases). The CDR3 is 16 amino acids. Germline loops: CDR1 LNHDA, CDR2 SQIVND (reference sequence). V was cut by 4 bases and J by 3 bases, with 13 bases left in between.

The chain is built from TRBV18 and TRBJ2-3; no reliable D call. CDR1 and CDR2 from the germline V gene are KGHSH and LQKENI. V was pared by 0 bases and J by 1 base, with 5 bases between. The CDR3 has 14 residues. The DNA for the CDR3 is TGTGCCAGCTCACCACCGTCTGGCACAGATACGCAGTATTTT. This encodes CASSPPSGTDTQYF.

This sequence joins TRBV19 and TRBJ1-2; no reliable D call. Trimming removed 8 bases from V and 6 bases from J, with 16 bases in between. CDR3 length equals 13 residues. Germline CDR1 LNHDA, CDR2 SQIVND (reference sequence). As DNA, the CDR3 is TGTGCCAGTTCCTTTCGGAATTCGGATGGCTACACCTTC. This sequence encodes CASSFRNSDGYTF.

The chain carries TRBV6-6 and TRBJ2-3, with TRBD2 identical over 8 bases. After removal of 7 bases from V and 9 bases from J, the junction contained 6 bases not matched to a gene. Germline CDR1 reads MNHNY; CDR2 reads SVGAGI (reference sequence). The CDR3 has 12 amino acids. DNA for the CDR3: TGTGCCAGCACCAAAGGCGGGGGGACGCAGTATTTT. Its protein product is CASTKGGGTQYF.

The V call is TRBV6-5, the J call TRBJ2-5, with D hard to call. The CDR3 consists of 11 residues. CDR1 and CDR2 from the germline V gene are MNHEY and SVGAGI. Trimming took off 6 bases at V and 5 bases at J, with 7 bases between the two ends. CDR3 nucleotides: TGTGCCAGCAGCTCTCGTGAGACCCAGTACTTC. As protein: CASSSRETQYF.

The J gene is TRBJ2-2, the V gene TRBV11-3, with D perhaps matching TRBD1 (5 bases). The CDR3 is 16 amino acids. Trimming cost V 3 bases and J 5 bases, with 16 bases left between them. Germline assignment: CDR1 SGHNT and CDR2 YENEEA. CDR3: CASSFNQGKGTGELFF. The CDR3 nucleotides are TGTGCCAGCAGCTTCAACCAGGGAAAAGGGACCGGGGAGCTGTTTTTT.

CDR3 in DNA: TGTGCCACCAGCAGAGATGTACCAGAGATTCAGTACTTC. It is translated as CATSRDVPEIQYF. The V call is TRBV15, the J call TRBJ2-4; D call uncertain. The CDR3 contains 13 residues. Trimming pared 0 bases from V and 10 bases from J, leaving 10 bases between. Germline V lookup: CDR1 LNHNV, CDR2 YYDKDF (reference sequence).

V gene TRBV6-2 or TRBV6-3 combines with J gene TRBJ1-5; 7 bases fit TRBD1. The CDR3 spans 13 residues. Germline CDR1 is MNHEY and CDR2 is SVGEGT. Germline trimming cut 5 bases from V and 4 bases from J; bases unmatched to any gene: 2. The CDR3 DNA sequence: TGTGCCAGCAGTACCAGGGGGAATCAGCCCCAGCATTTT. Translating gives CASSTRGNQPQHF.

The chain carries TRBV6-5 and TRBJ2-2; D is possibly TRBD1 (5 bases). From germline, CDR1 is MNHEY and CDR2 SVGAGI. V lost 5 bases and J 7 bases, leaving 14 bases between the germline ends. CDR3 size: 14 residues. The CDR3 nucleotides read TGTGCCAGCAGTATTAGGACATTTCGCGGGGAGCTGTTTTTT. Its translation: CASSIRTFRGELFF.

The CDR3 region is CASSLFGWTNEKLFF. As DNA, the CDR3 is TGTGCCAGCAGTTTATTCGGTTGGACTAATGAAAAACTGTTTTTT. The chain carries TRBV28 and TRBJ1-4, with no clear D. Germline V lookup: CDR1 MDHEN, CDR2 SYDVKM. V was pared by 1 base and J by 2 bases, with 8 bases between. CDR3 size: 15 residues.